What follows are 8 T cell receptor beta chains derived from one specimen sequenced in a study of control samples from healthy donors and cancer patients. Libraries were prepared by immunoSEQ multiplex PCR; TCRdb keeps only in-frame clonotypes and omits some of them. The sample includes 98,000 or so clones, 70% to 85% of them seen just once. What was sequenced was blood. The receptors stem from a man between 18 and 29 years old in good health.

The V and J genes are TRBV19 and TRBJ1-2, with a weak D call TRBD1 (5 bases). Germline V gene lookup returns CDR1 LNHDA and CDR2 SQIVND (reference sequence). The ends were cut back, 7 bases at V and 2 bases at J, with 17 bases in the middle. This CDR3 is built from 15 residues. The CDR3, as DNA: TGTGCCAGTACGGCCGCACCCCGGGGGAACTATGGCTACACCTTC. It encodes CASTAAPRGNYGYTF.

The chain has TRBV24-1 and TRBJ1-2; D is ambiguous. V was clipped by 8 bases and J by 8 bases, with 11 bases between them. The CDR3 extends over 11 amino acids. From germline, CDR1 is KGHDR and CDR2 SFDVKD. This CDR3 is CATNGREGYTF. The CDR3 DNA follows: TGTGCCACCAATGGCCGGGAGGGCTACACCTTC.

This clone occurred once. The chain couples TRBV11-2 to TRBJ2-7; D gene ambiguous. This CDR3 comprises 14 residues. The V end was cut by 0 bases, the J end by 0 bases, with 6 bases between. Looked up from germline, CDR1 is SGHAT and CDR2 is FQNNGV. This chain's CDR3 is CASSLEWLSYEQYV. The CDR3 DNA follows: TGTGCCAGCAGCTTAGAGTGGCTCTCCTACGAGCAGTACGTC.

This clone has a single count. The rearrangement joins TRBV6-5 to TRBJ2-7; TRBD2 might be the D (6 bases). The CDR3 runs 15 residues. The germline V and J ends were trimmed by 8 bases and 4 bases, with 21 bases remaining between them. Looked up from germline, CDR1 is MNHEY and CDR2 is SVGAGI. CDR3 nucleotide sequence: TGTGCCAGCCGCCGAAGCACGGAGGGTGGGTACGAGCAGTACGTC. It codes for CASRRSTEGGYEQYV.

The chain has TRBV19 and TRBJ1-2; 8 nucleotides match TRBD1. The CDR3 spans 14 residues. In germline, CDR1 is LNHDA, CDR2 SQIVND (reference sequence). The trim removed 5 bases at V and 7 bases at J, leaving 9 bases unmatched. The CDR3 DNA reads TGTGCCAGTAGTCATCGGGGCCAGGGGGCTGGCTACACCTTC. This encodes CASSHRGQGAGYTF. Based on the CDR3 plus reference TRBV19 and TRBJ1-2, the full variable domain is DGGITQSPKYLFRKEGQNVTLSCEQNLNHDAMYWYRQDPGQGLRLIYYSQIVNDFQKGDIAEGYSVSREKKESFPLTVTSAQKNPTAFYLCASSHRGQGAGYTFGSGTRLTVV.

The rearrangement uses TRBV29-1 and TRBJ1-4; a possible D gene is TRBD1 (5 bases). V lost 4 bases and J 8 bases, leaving 14 bases between the germline ends. Germline V CDR1 and CDR2: SQVTM, ANQGSEA. The CDR3 covers 13 residues. The chain's CDR3 is CSVGSGLGEKLFF. For the CDR3, the DNA is TGCAGCGTTGGATCGGGGCTCGGGGAAAAACTGTTTTTT.

This sequence joins TRBV27 and TRBJ2-5; 8 nucleotides line up with TRBD2. The CDR3 runs to 17 residues. V was pared by 2 bases and J by 3 bases, with 11 bases of the junction left unmatched. CDR1 and CDR2 from the germline V gene are MNHEY and SMNVEV (reference sequence). The CDR3 nucleotides read TGTGCCAGCAGTTTAATCGGCGGGGGGCCTTGGGAAGAGACCCAGTACTTC. Translation: CASSLIGGGPWEETQYF.

This sequence joins TRBV7-2 and TRBJ1-2, with a tentative D call TRBD1 (5 bases). The germline V gene encodes CDR1 SGHTA and CDR2 FQGNSA. V lost 5 bases, J lost 7 bases, and 20 bases lay in between. This CDR3 contains 15 residues. CDR3 sequence (DNA): TGTGCCAGCAGCCCGAATTGGGGGACCGGAGGTGGCTACACCTTC. This sequence encodes CASSPNWGTGGGYTF.